Below are 8 T cell receptor beta chains sequenced from a single sample in a study of T cells in localized non-small cell lung cancer. Method: immunoSEQ multiplex PCR; TCRdb's copy keeps in-frame clones and lacks some. The data hold 20,000 to 30,000 clones, with 91% observed a single time. The sample in question was peripheral blood, obtained before any cancer treatment. The receptors shown here come from a female donor at least 60 years old with stage II squamous cell lung carcinoma.

V gene TRBV5-1 combines with J gene TRBJ2-5; 8 bases are shared with TRBD2. Germline assignment: CDR1 SGHRS and CDR2 YFSETQ. This CDR3 spans 15 amino acids. The J segment lost 1 base and the V segment lost 4 bases, leaving 6 bases of the junction unmatched. CDR3 sequence (DNA): TGCGCCAGCAGCGTCGTTAGCGGGGCCCAAGAGACCCAGTACTTC. Translated, it gives CASSVVSGAQETQYF.

The rearrangement uses TRBV11-2 and TRBJ2-1, with unresolved D. The germline V gene encodes CDR1 SGHAT and CDR2 FQNNGV. The CDR3 loop spans 14 amino acids. Trimming shortened V by 3 bases and J by 3 bases, and 9 bases separated the two germline ends. The CDR3 reads CASSLATGYNEQFF. The CDR3 coding sequence is TGTGCCAGCAGCTTGGCGACTGGCTACAATGAGCAGTTCTTC.

The J gene is TRBJ1-4, the V gene TRBV7-9, with a weak D call TRBD1 (5 bases). Germline CDR1 SEHNR, CDR2 FQNEAQ (reference sequence). Trimming took 0 bases from V and 13 from J, leaving 12 bases between them. The CDR3 spans 13 residues. CDR3 protein: CASSLAGALGLFF. The CDR3, as DNA: TGTGCCAGCAGCTTAGCTGGGGCACTGGGACTGTTTTTT.

This chain links TRBV4-2 with TRBJ2-1; 13 bases fit TRBD2. Germline V gene sequence: CDR1 LGHNA, CDR2 YNFKEQ. Trimming removed 0 bases from V and 6 bases from J; junction bases left unmatched: 11. The CDR3 length is 19 residues. CDR3 nucleotide sequence: TGTGCCAGCAGCCAAGATCCCGGCAGGACTAGCGGGAGTACCAATGAGCAGTTCTTC. Amino acid sequence: CASSQDPGRTSGSTNEQFF.

The CDR3 coding sequence is TGTGCCAGCAGCTTAGCGGCGAACACTGAAGCTTTCTTT. It yields the protein CASSLAANTEAFF. The chain has TRBV7-2 and TRBJ1-1; no reliable D call. V was cut by 0 bases and J by 1 base, with 3 bases left in between. The CDR3 loop spans 13 amino acids. Per the germline V gene, CDR1 is SGHTA and CDR2 is FQGNSA.

The DNA of the CDR3 is TGTGCCAGCAGTGAATTTCAGGGGCCGAACACTGAAGCTTTCTTT. Its translation is CASSEFQGPNTEAFF. J is TRBJ1-1 and V is TRBV6-1; D is possibly TRBD1 (6 bases). There are 15 residues in the CDR3. The germline V and J ends were trimmed by 2 bases and 1 base, with 11 bases remaining between them. Germline CDR1 is MNHNS and CDR2 is SASEGT.

This chain connects TRBV4-3 to TRBJ2-2, with 9 nucleotides matching TRBD2. The germline CDR1 and CDR2 sequences are LGHNA and YSLEER. J lost 1 base, V lost 4 bases, and 4 bases had no gene match. This CDR3 comprises 16 residues. CDR3 DNA sequence: TGCGCCAGCAGCCGGTCTAGCGGGGAGAACACCGGGGAGCTGTTTTTT. Translating gives CASSRSSGENTGELFF.

The rearrangement joins TRBV7-2 to TRBJ2-1; D might be TRBD2 (6 bases). The CDR3 extends over 14 amino acids. The germline CDR1 and CDR2 sequences are SGHTA and FQGNSA. The V and J ends lost 5 bases and 6 bases respectively, with 14 bases between them. Here the CDR3 DNA reads TGTGCCAGCAGCGCGGGGACCACCCCCAATGAGCAGTTCTTC. This gives the protein CASSAGTTPNEQFF.